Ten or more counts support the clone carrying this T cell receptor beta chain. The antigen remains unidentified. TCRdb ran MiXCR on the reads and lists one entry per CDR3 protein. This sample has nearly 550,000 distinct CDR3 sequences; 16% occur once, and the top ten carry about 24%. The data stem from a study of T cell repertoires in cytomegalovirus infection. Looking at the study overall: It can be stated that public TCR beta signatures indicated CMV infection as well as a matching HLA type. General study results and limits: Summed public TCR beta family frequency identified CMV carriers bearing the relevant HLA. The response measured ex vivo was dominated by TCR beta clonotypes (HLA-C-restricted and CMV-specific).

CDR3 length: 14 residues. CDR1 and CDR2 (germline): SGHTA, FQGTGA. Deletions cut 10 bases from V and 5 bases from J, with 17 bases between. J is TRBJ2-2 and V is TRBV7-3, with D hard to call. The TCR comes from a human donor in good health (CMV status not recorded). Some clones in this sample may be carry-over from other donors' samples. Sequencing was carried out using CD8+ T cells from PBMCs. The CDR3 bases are TGTGCCACCATGATCGAAGGAGAGACCGGGGAGCTGTTTTTT. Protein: CATMIEGETGELFF.